This T cell receptor beta chain appears in the sequencing data of a study of T cell clonality in common variable immunodeficiency. In its sample, this clone was seen many times. The missing CDR3 end, 3 residues past where the read stops, is filled in from the germline J gene. The J segment lost 5 bases and the V segment lost 5 bases, leaving 11 bases of the junction unmatched. The CDR3 length is 15 residues. From germline, CDR1 is SEHNR and CDR2 FQNEAQ (reference sequence). The protocol was immunoSEQ multiplex PCR, while the TCRdb copy is restricted to in-frame clones and leaves out a portion. The data show around 55,000 clones, with none appearing a single time.

This rearrangement joins TRBV7-9 to TRBJ2-7, with 8 nucleotides matching TRBD1. The clonotype comes from a person aged 18 to 75 in good health. The sequenced sample consisted of peripheral blood mononuclear cells. The CDR3 bases that were read are TGTGCCAGCAGCCGGACAGGGACAAAAAGACACGAG. Amino acids: CASSRTGTKRHE. The CDR3, in full, reads CASSRTGTKRHEQYF.